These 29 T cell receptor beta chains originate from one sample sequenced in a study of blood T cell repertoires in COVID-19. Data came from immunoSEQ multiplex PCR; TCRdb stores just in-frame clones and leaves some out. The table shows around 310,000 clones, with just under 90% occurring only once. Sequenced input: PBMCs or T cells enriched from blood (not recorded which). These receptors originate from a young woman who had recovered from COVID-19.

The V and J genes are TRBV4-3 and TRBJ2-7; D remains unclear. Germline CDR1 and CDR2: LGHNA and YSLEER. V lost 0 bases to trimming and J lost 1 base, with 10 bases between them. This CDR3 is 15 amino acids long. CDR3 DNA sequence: TGCGCCAGCAGCCAAGATAGTAGCCCATCCTACGAGCAGTACTTC. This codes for CASSQDSSPSYEQYF.

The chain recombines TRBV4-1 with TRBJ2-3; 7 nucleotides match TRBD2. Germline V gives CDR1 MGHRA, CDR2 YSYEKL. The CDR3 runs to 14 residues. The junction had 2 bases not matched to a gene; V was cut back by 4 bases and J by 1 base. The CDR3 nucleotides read TGCGCCAGCAGCCTAGCGGGCCGCACAGATACGCAGTATTTT. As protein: CASSLAGRTDTQYF.

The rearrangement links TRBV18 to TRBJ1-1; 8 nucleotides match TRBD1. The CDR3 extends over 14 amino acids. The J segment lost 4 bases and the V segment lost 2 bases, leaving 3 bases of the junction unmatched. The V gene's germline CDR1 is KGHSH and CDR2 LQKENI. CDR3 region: CASSPGQGVTEAFF. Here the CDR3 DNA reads TGTGCCAGCTCACCAGGACAGGGCGTCACTGAAGCTTTCTTT.

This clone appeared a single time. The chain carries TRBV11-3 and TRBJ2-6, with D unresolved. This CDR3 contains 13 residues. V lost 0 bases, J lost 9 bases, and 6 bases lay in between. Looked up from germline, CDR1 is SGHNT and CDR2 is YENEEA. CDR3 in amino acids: CASSLDPNNVLTF. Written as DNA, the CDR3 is TGTGCCAGCAGCTTAGATCCAAACAACGTCCTGACTTTC. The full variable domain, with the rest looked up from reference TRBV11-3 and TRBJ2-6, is EAGVVQSPRYKIIEKKQPVAFWCNPISGHNTLYWYLQNLGQGPELLIRYENEEAVDDSQLPKDRFSAERLKGVDSTLKIQPAELGDSAVYLCASSLDPNNVLTFGAGSRLTVL.

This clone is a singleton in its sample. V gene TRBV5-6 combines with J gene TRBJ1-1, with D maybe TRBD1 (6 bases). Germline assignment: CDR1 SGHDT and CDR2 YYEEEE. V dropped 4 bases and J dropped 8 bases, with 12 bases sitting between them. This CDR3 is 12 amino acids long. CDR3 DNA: TGTGCCAGCAGCCCCCGAGGGACAGAAGCTTTCTTT. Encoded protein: CASSPRGTEAFF.

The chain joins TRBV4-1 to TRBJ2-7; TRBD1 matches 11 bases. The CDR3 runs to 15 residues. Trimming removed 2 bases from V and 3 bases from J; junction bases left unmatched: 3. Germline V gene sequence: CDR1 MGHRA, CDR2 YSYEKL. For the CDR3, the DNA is TGCGCCAGCAGCCAACCGGGACAGGGGGTCTACGAGCAGTACTTC. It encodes CASSQPGQGVYEQYF.

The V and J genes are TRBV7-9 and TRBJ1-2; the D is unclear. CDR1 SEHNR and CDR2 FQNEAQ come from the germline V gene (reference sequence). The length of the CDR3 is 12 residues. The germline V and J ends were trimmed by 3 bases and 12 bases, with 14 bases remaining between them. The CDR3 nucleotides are TGTGCCAGCAGCTTTTCATCGGAAAGCGACACCTTC. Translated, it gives CASSFSSESDTF. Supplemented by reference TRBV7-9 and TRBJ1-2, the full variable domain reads DTGVSQNPRHKITKRGQNVTFRCDPISEHNRLYWYRQTLGQGPEFLTYFQNEAQLEKSRLLSDRFSAERPKGSFSTLEIQRTEQGDSAMYLCASSFSSESDTFGSGTRLTVV.

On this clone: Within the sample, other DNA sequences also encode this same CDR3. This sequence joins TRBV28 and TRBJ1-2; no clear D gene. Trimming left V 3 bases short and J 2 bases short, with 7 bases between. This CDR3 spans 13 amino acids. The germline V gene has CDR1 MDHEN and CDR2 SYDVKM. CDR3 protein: CASSLGGNYGYTF. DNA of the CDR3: TGTGCCAGCAGTTTGGGCGGGAACTATGGCTACACCTTC.

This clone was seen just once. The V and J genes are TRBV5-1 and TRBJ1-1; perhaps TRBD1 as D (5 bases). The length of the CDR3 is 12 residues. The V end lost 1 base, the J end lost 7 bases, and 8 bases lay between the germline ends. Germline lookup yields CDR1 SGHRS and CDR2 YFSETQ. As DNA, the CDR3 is TGCGCCAGCAGCTTGTGGGGCTTTGAAGCTTTCTTT. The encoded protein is CASSLWGFEAFF.

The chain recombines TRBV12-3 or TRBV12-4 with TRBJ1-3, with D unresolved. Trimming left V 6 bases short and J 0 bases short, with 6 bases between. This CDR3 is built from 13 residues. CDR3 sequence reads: CASRANSGNTIYF. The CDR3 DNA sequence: TGTGCCAGCAGGGCCAACTCTGGAAACACCATATATTTT.

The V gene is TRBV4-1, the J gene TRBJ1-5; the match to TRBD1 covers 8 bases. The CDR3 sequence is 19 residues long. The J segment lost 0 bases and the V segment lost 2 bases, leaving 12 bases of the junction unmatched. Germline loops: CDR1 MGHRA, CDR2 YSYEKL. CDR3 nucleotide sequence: TGCGCCAGCAGCCAATTCGTCCCCAGGGGGCAGTATAGCAATCAGCCCCAGCATTTT. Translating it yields CASSQFVPRGQYSNQPQHF.

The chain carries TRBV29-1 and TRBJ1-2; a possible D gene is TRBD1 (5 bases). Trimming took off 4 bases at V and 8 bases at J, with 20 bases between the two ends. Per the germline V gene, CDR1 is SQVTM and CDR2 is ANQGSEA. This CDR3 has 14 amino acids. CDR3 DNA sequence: TGCAGCGTTGCCCCCAGGGTCGGGCTGCGGGGCTACACCTTC. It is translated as CSVAPRVGLRGYTF.

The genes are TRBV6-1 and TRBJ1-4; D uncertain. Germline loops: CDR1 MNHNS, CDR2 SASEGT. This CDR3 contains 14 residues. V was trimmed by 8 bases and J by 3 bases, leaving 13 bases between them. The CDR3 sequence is CASSLGWANEKLFF. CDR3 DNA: TGTGCCAGCTCCCTCGGGTGGGCTAATGAAAAACTGTTTTTT.

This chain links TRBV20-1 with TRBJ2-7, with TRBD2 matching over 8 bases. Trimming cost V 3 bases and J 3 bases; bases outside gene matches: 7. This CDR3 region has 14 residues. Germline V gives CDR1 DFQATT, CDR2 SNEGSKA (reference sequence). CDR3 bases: TGCAGTGCTAGTGGGGAGCGGGAGCACTACGAGCAGTACTTC. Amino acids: CSASGEREHYEQYF.

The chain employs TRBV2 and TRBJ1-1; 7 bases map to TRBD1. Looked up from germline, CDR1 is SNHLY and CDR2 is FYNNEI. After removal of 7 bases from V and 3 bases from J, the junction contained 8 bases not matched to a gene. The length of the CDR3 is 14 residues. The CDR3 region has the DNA TGTGCCAGCACCGAAAGACAGGGAGACACTGAAGCTTTCTTT. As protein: CASTERQGDTEAFF.

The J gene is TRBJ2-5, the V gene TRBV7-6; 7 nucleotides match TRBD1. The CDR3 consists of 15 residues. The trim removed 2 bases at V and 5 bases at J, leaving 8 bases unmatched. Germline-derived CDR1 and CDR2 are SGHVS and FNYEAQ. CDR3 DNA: TGTGCCAGCAGCTTACGGGACAGAGACATTGAGACCCAGTACTTC. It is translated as CASSLRDRDIETQYF.

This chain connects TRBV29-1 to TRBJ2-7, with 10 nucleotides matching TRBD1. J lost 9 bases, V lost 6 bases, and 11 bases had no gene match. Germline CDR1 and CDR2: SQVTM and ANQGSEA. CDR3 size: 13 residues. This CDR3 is CSVGTGATLWQYF. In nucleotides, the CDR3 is TGCAGCGTCGGGACAGGGGCGACTTTATGGCAGTACTTC.

The CDR3 DNA reads as TGTGCCAGCAGCCCCGCCGGGAACACTGAAGCTTTCTTT. Protein product: CASSPAGNTEAFF. This chain uses TRBV3-1 (or the pseudogene TRBV3-2) with TRBJ1-1; D is undetermined. V lost 4 bases and J lost 1, with 7 bases in between. The CDR3 consists of 13 residues. The V gene's germline CDR1 is LGHDT and CDR2 YNNKEL (reference sequence).

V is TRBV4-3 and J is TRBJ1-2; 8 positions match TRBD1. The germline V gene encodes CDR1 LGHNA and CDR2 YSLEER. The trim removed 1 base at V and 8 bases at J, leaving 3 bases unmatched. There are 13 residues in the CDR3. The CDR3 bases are TGCGCCAGCAGCCAAGGGACAGGGCTCGGCTACACCTTC. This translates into CASSQGTGLGYTF.

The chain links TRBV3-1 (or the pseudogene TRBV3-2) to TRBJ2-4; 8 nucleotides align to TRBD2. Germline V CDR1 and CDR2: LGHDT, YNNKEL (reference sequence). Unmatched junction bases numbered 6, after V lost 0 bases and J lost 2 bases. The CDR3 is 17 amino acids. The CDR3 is CASSQERIAGPKNIQYF. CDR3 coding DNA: TGTGCCAGCAGCCAAGAGAGAATAGCGGGACCCAAAAACATTCAGTACTTC.

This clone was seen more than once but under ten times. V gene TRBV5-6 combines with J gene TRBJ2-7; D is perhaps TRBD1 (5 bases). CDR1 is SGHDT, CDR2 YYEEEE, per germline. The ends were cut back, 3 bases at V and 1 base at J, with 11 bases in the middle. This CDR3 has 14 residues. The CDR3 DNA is TGTGCCAGCAGCTGGGGCAGTGGGTCCTACGAGCAGTACTTC. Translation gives CASSWGSGSYEQYF.

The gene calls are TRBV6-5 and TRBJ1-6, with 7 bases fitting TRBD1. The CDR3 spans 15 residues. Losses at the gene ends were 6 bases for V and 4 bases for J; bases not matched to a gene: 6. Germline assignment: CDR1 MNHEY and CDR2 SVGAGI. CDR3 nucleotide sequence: TGTGCCAGCAGACTACAGGGGATTTATAATTCACCCCTCCACTTT. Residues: CASRLQGIYNSPLHF.

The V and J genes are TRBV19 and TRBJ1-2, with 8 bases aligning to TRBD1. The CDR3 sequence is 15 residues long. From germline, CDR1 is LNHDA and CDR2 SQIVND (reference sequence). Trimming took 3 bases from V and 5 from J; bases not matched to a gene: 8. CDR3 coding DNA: TGTGCCAGTAGTATCTGGCAGGGGGCTGGTTATGGCTACACCTTC. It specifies CASSIWQGAGYGYTF.

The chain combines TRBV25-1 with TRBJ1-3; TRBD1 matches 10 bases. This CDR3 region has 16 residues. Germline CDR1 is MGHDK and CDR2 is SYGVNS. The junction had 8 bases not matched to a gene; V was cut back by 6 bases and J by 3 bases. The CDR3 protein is CASRPFGTGDGNTIYF. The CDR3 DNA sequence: TGTGCCAGCAGGCCCTTCGGGACAGGGGATGGAAACACCATATATTTT.

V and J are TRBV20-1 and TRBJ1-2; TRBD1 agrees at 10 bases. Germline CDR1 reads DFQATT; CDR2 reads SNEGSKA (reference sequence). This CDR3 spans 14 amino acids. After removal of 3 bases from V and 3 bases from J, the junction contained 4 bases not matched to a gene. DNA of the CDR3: TGCAGTGCTAGTCGTGGACAGGGGGACTATGGCTACACCTTC. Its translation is CSASRGQGDYGYTF.

CDR3 protein: CASRLAGVGGDTQYF. CDR3 nucleotides: TGTGCCAGCAGACTAGCGGGAGTCGGGGGGGATACGCAGTATTTT. This chain uses TRBV25-1 with TRBJ2-3, with 11 bases lining up with TRBD2. CDR1 is MGHDK, CDR2 SYGVNS, per germline. This CDR3 is 15 amino acids long. Germline trimming cut 6 bases from V and 6 bases from J; bases unmatched to any gene: 8.

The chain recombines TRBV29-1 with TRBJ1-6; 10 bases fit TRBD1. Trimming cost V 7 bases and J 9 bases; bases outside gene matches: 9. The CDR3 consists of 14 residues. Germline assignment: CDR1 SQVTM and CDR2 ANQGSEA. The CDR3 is CSAGDGTGASPLHF. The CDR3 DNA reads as TGCAGCGCCGGGGACGGGACAGGGGCTTCACCCCTCCACTTT.

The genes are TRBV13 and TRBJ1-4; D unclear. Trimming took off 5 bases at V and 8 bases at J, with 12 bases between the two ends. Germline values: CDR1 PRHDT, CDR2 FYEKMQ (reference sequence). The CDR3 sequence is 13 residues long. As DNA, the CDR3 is TGTGCCAGCAGCCCCAGACACCTAGAAAAACTGTTTTTT. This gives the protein CASSPRHLEKLFF.

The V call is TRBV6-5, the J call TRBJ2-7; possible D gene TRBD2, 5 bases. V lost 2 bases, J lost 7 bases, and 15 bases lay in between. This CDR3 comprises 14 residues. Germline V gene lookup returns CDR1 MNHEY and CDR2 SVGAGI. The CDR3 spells CASSYRMRVWEQYF. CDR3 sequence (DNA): TGTGCCAGCAGTTACCGGATGAGGGTATGGGAGCAGTACTTC.